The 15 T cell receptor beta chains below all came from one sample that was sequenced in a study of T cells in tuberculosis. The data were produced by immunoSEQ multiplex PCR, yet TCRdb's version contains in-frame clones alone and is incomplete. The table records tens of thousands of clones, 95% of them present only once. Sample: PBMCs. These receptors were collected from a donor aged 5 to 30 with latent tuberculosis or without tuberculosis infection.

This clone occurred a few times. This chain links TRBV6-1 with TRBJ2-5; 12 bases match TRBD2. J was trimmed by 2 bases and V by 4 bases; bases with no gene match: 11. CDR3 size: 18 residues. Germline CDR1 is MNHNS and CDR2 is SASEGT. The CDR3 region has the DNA TGTGCCAGCAGTGGCACCCTGACTAGCGGGGGTACTCAAGAGACCCAGTACTTC. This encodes CASSGTLTSGGTQETQYF.

The CDR3 DNA is TGTGCCAGCAGAGCCGGGACAGACCCCTACGAGCAGTACTTC. Protein sequence: CASRAGTDPYEQYF. The chain uses TRBV14 and TRBJ2-7; 7 bases line up with TRBD1. CDR1 is SGHDN, CDR2 FVKESK, per germline. This CDR3 has 14 amino acids. V shed 6 bases and J 2 bases; nucleotides not matched to a gene: 7. Complete variable domain (other parts from reference TRBV14 and TRBJ2-7): EAGVTQFPSHSVIEKGQTVTLRCDPISGHDNLYWYRRVMGKEIKFLLHFVKESKQDESGMPNNRFLAERTGGTYSTLKVQPAELEDSGVYFCASRAGTDPYEQYFGPGTRLTVT.

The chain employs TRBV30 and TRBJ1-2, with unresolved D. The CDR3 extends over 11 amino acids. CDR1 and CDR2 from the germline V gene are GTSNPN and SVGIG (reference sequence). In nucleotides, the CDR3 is TGTGCTACTGGAGAGGCGAATGGCTACACCTTC. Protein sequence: CATGEANGYTF.

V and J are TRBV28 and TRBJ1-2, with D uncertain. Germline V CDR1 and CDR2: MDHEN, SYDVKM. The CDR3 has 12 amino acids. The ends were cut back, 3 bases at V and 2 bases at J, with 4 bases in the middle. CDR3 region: CASSFENYGYTF. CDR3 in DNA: TGTGCCAGCAGTTTCGAGAACTATGGCTACACCTTC.

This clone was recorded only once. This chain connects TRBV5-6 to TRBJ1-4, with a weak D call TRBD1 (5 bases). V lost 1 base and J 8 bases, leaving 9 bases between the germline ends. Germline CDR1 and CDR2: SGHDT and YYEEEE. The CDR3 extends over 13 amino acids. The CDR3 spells CASSLTGVEKLFF. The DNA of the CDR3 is TGTGCCAGCAGCTTGACAGGTGTCGAAAAACTGTTTTTT.

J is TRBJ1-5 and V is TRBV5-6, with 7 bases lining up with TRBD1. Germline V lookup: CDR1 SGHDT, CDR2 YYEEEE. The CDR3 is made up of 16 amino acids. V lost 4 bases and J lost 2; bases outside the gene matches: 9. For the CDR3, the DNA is TGTGCCAGCAGCCCGCGACAGGGAACGGGCAATCAGCCCCAGCATTTT. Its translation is CASSPRQGTGNQPQHF. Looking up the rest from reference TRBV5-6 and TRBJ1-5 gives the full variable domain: DAGVTQSPTHLIKTRGQQVTLRCSPKSGHDTVSWYQQALGQGPQFIFQYYEEEERQRGNFPDRFSGHQFPNYSSELNVNALLLGDSALYLCASSPRQGTGNQPQHFGDGTRLSIL.

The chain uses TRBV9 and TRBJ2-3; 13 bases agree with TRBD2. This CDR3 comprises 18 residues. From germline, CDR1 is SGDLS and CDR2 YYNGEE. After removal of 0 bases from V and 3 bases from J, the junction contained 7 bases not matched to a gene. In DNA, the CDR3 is TGTGCCAGCAGCGTAGGACTAGCGGGGGGCCCCCGGACAGATACGCAGTATTTT. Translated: CASSVGLAGGPRTDTQYF.

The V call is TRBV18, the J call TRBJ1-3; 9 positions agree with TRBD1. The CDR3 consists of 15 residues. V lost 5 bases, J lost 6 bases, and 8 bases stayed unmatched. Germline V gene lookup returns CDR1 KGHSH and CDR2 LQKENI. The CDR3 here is CASSITDRGENTIYF. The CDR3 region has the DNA TGTGCCAGCTCAATCACCGACAGGGGGGAAAACACCATATATTTT.

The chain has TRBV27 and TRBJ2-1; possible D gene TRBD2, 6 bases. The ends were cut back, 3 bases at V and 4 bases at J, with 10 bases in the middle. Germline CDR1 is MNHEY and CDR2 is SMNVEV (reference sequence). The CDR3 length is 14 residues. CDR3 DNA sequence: TGTGCCAGCAGTTTTGCGGGGTCTTACAATGAGCAGTTCTTC. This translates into CASSFAGSYNEQFF.

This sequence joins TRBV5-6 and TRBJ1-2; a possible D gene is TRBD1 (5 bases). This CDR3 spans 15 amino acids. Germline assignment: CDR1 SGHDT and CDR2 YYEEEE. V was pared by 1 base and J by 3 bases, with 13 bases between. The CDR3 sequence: CASSLRSTGDYGYTF. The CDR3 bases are TGTGCCAGCAGCTTGAGATCCACAGGAGACTATGGCTACACCTTC.

CDR3 protein: CASSYASGDYYEQYF. DNA for the CDR3: TGTGCCAGCAGTTACGCTAGCGGGGACTACTACGAGCAGTACTTC. The chain uses TRBV6-5 and TRBJ2-7; 9 bases line up with TRBD2. CDR3 length: 15 amino acids. Germline CDR1 reads MNHEY; CDR2 reads SVGAGI. J gave up 3 bases and V 2 bases, and 5 bases lay outside the gene matches.

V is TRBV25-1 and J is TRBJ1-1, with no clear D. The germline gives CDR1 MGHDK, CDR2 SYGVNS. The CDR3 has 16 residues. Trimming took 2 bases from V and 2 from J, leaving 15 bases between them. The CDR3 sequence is CASSERATPRNTEAFF. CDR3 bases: TGTGCCAGCAGTGAAAGAGCAACTCCACGAAACACTGAAGCTTTCTTT.

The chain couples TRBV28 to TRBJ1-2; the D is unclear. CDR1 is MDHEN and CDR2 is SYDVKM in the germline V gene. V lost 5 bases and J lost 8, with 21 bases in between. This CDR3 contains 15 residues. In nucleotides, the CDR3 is TGTGCCAGCAGTCCCACCCTCGGCGGCCTTAAGGGCTACACCTTC. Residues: CASSPTLGGLKGYTF.

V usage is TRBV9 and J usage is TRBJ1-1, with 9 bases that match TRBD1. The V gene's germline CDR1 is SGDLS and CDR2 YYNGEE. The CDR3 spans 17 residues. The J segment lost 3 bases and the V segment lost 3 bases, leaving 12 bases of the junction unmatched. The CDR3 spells CASSDPGTGGLDTEAFF. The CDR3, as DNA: TGTGCCAGCAGCGACCCGGGAACAGGGGGCTTAGACACTGAAGCTTTCTTT.

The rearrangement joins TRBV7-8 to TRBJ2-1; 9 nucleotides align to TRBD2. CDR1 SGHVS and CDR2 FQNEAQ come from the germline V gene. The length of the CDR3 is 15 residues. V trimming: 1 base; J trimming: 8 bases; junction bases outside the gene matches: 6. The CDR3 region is CASSLEAGGNHEQFF. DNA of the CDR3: TGTGCCAGCAGCTTAGAAGCGGGGGGAAATCATGAGCAGTTCTTC.